The 9 T cell receptor beta chains given below trace back to one sample, sequenced in a study of cytomegalovirus exposure and HLA in healthy donors. The study ran its PCR with 60 Vbeta and 13 Jbeta primers. Method: immunoSEQ multiplex PCR; TCRdb's copy keeps in-frame clones and lacks some. The sample includes 80,000 to 100,000 clones, under 70% of them seen just once. Sequencing was performed on PBMCs. The receptors were gathered from a man aged 45-65 years in good health and CMV-seronegative.

The chain carries TRBV9 and TRBJ1-2, with D maybe TRBD1 (5 bases). The CDR3 contains 16 residues. Trimming removed 0 bases from V and 5 bases from J, with 17 bases in between. Germline V CDR1 and CDR2: SGDLS, YYNGEE. CDR3 protein: CASSVGVTGDRYGYTF. The CDR3 bases are TGTGCCAGCAGCGTAGGCGTGACGGGGGATAGGTATGGCTACACCTTC.

The chain employs TRBV15 and TRBJ2-3, with D possibly TRBD1 on 5 matching bases. V was cut by 1 base and J by 0 bases, with 8 bases left in between. The CDR3 covers 15 residues. Germline V gene data show CDR1 as LNHNV and CDR2 as YYDKDF (reference sequence). The CDR3: CATSRADISTDTQYF. The CDR3 region has the DNA TGTGCCACCAGCAGAGCGGACATTAGCACAGATACGCAGTATTTT.

This chain links TRBV4-1 with TRBJ2-2; D perhaps matches TRBD2 (6 bases). The length of the CDR3 is 17 residues. Trimming cost V 4 bases and J 5 bases, with 20 bases left between them. CDR1 is MGHRA, CDR2 YSYEKL, per germline. The DNA for the CDR3 is TGCGCCAGCAGCCGTAGCCTCAATTCGGGGGTTACCGGGGAGCTGTTTTTT. Translated, it gives CASSRSLNSGVTGELFF.

The sample holds a few counts of this clone. The gene calls are TRBV28 and TRBJ2-3, with TRBD1 matching over 8 bases. Trimming at V came to 6 bases and at J to 2 bases, leaving 7 bases not matched to a gene. Germline V gives CDR1 MDHEN, CDR2 SYDVKM. The CDR3 runs to 15 residues. CDR3 nucleotide sequence: TGTGCCAGCAGCCCACGGACAGGGACCACAGATACGCAGTATTTT. Its translation is CASSPRTGTTDTQYF.

This clone was found a few times. The J gene is TRBJ2-1, the V gene TRBV5-6; the D gene is possibly TRBD1 (5 bases). Per the germline V gene, CDR1 is SGHDT and CDR2 is YYEEEE. The CDR3 sequence is 14 residues long. The ends were cut back, 1 base at V and 1 base at J, with 6 bases in the middle. The CDR3 sequence: CASSLQGSYNEQFF. CDR3 nucleotides: TGTGCCAGCAGCTTGCAGGGTTCCTACAATGAGCAGTTCTTC.

The genes are TRBV27 and TRBJ1-1; 7 bases agree with TRBD1. The CDR3 consists of 16 residues. The V segment lost 5 bases and the J segment 4 bases; nucleotides outside the gene matches: 13. The germline gives CDR1 MNHEY, CDR2 SMNVEV (reference sequence). CDR3 in amino acids: CASSPYPRGLGTEAFF. CDR3 DNA sequence: TGTGCCAGCAGTCCATATCCCAGGGGGTTGGGCACTGAAGCTTTCTTT.

The chain links TRBV6-5 to TRBJ1-1; 8 bases align to TRBD1. J was trimmed by 2 bases and V by 3 bases; bases with no gene match: 5. The V gene's germline CDR1 is MNHEY and CDR2 SVGAGI. The CDR3 consists of 15 residues. DNA of the CDR3: TGTGCCAGCAGTTATGGGGACAGGACCAACACTGAAGCTTTCTTT. Its translation: CASSYGDRTNTEAFF.

A few counts support this clone. The gene calls are TRBV6-5 and TRBJ1-1, with a weak D call TRBD1 (6 bases). The germline V and J ends were trimmed by 7 bases and 5 bases, with 14 bases remaining between them. CDR3 length: 13 amino acids. Per the germline V gene, CDR1 is MNHEY and CDR2 is SVGAGI. CDR3 residues: CASNLRGSTEAFF. The CDR3 DNA reads as TGTGCCAGCAACCTCAGGGGAAGTACTGAAGCTTTCTTT.

This clone was picked up one time. V gene TRBV14 combines with J gene TRBJ2-7; D gene ambiguous. The germline V gene has CDR1 SGHDN and CDR2 FVKESK. CDR3 length equals 13 residues. V was pared by 4 bases and J by 2 bases, with 9 bases between. The CDR3 is CASSPQVTYEQYF. The CDR3 DNA is TGTGCCAGCAGCCCCCAGGTCACCTACGAGCAGTACTTC.